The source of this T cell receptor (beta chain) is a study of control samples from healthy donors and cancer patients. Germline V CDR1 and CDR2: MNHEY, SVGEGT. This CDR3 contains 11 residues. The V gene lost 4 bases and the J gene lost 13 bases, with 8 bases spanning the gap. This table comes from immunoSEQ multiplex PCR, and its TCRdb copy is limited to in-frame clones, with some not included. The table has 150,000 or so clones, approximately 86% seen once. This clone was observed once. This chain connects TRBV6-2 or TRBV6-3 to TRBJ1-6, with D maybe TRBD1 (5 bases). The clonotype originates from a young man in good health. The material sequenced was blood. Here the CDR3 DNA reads TGTGCCAGCAGTTCCGGGACCCCCCTCCACTTT. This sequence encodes CASSSGTPLHF.